This TCR beta chain emerged from a study of cytomegalovirus exposure and HLA in healthy donors. Across the study: Inside one of the first data releases sat roughly 80 million unique TCRs taken from HLA-typed donors.

To note about this clone: Its specificity is not known.

CDR1 is ENHRY and CDR2 is SYGVKD in the germline V gene. CDR3 length: 16 residues. With V trimmed by 3 bases and J by 6 bases, 10 bases remained unmatched. Primers: 60 Vbeta forward and 13 Jbeta reverse. Data came from immunoSEQ multiplex PCR; TCRdb stores just in-frame clones and leaves some out. The sample holds around 190,000 clones, more than 65% seen once. Study-wide results and caveats: Most TCR sequences showed up rarely, but some public TCRs showed up in many donors.

This TCR was sampled from a man aged 35 to 55 in good health and CMV-seropositive. The sample was PBMCs. This rearrangement joins TRBV10-3 to TRBJ2-7; 11 nucleotides align to TRBD2. CDR3 nucleotides: TGTGCCATCAGTGATAAGAGGAGACTAGCGGGGTTCGAGCAGTACTTC. The encoded protein is CAISDKRRLAGFEQYF.